The 5 T cell receptor beta chains presented below share a single source sample, sequenced in a study of T-cell reconstitution after alpha-beta-depleted transplantation in children. Molecular barcoding with unique molecular identifiers was used for the TCRbeta library. TCRdb ran MiXCR on the PCR reads and lists one entry per CDR3 protein. The profile shows about 210,000 distinct CDR3 sequences, roughly 15% of them singletons. The starting material was PBMCs, mostly from graft donor cells, obtained 360 days after TCRalphabeta/CD19-depleted stem cell transplant. The receptors come from a male patient under 10 years old who had a stem cell transplant for acute lymphoblastic leukemia, so the T cells may come from the graft donor.

This clonotype was detected only a few times. The chain recombines TRBV5-6 with TRBJ2-2, with 7 bases lining up with TRBD1. Losses at the gene ends were 1 base for V and 0 bases for J; bases not matched to a gene: 3. Per the germline V gene, CDR1 is SGHDT and CDR2 is YYEEEE. This CDR3 spans 16 amino acids. The CDR3 DNA sequence: TGTGCCAGCAGCTTGAACAGGGGATCGAACACCGGGGAGCTGTTTTTT. It is translated as CASSLNRGSNTGELFF. Looking up the rest from reference TRBV5-6 and TRBJ2-2 gives the full variable domain: DAGVTQSPTHLIKTRGQQVTLRCSPKSGHDTVSWYQQALGQGPQFIFQYYEEEERQRGNFPDRFSGHQFPNYSSELNVNALLLGDSALYLCASSLNRGSNTGELFFGEGSRLTVL.

This clonotype was counted many times. This chain links TRBV7-2 with TRBJ2-3, with TRBD2 matching over 9 bases. This CDR3 has 15 amino acids. Unmatched junction bases numbered 6, after V lost 5 bases and J lost 3 bases. The germline V gene has CDR1 SGHTA and CDR2 FQGNSA. The CDR3 reads CASSPRAGGTDTQYF. The CDR3 coding sequence is TGTGCCAGCAGCCCCCGAGCGGGGGGTACAGATACGCAGTATTTT.

This clonotype has a handful of counts. V gene TRBV7-2 combines with J gene TRBJ2-7, with 10 bases lining up with TRBD2. The CDR3 is 15 amino acids. Germline values: CDR1 SGHTA, CDR2 FQGNSA. Trimming at V came to 3 bases and at J to 2 bases, leaving 4 bases not matched to a gene. CDR3 bases: TGTGCCAGCAGCTTCCATAGCGGGGGGACCTACGAGCAGTACTTC. Translation: CASSFHSGGTYEQYF.

This clonotype was counted a few times. The chain recombines TRBV10-1 with TRBJ2-1; 12 positions agree with TRBD2. The CDR3 contains 13 residues. V trimming: 4 bases; J trimming: 12 bases; junction bases outside the gene matches: 4. Germline V gene sequence: CDR1 WNHNN, CDR2 SYGVQD (reference sequence). The CDR3 is CASSALLAGGQFF. The CDR3 bases are TGCGCCAGCAGTGCCCTACTAGCGGGGGGGCAGTTCTTC.

This clonotype turned up a few times. The V call is TRBV5-6, the J call TRBJ1-1; perhaps TRBD1 as D (5 bases). CDR1 SGHDT and CDR2 YYEEEE come from the germline V gene. The CDR3 has 16 residues. V was clipped by 0 bases and J by 4 bases, with 16 bases between them. CDR3 in amino acids: CASSLAGRQRGTEAFF. Here the CDR3 DNA reads TGTGCCAGCAGCTTGGCCGGCCGGCAGAGGGGCACTGAAGCTTTCTTT.